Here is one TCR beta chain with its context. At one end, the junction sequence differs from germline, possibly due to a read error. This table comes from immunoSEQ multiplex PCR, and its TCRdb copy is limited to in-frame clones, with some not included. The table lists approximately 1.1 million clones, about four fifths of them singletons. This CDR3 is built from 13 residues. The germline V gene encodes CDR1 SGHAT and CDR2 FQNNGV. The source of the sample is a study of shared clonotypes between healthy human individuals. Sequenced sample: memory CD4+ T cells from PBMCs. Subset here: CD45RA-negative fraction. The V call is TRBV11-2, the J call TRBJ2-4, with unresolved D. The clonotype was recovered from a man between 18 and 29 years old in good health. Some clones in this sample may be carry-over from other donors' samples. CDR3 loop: CASSLEEKSIQYF. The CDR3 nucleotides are TGTGCCAGCAGCTTAGAGGAGAAAAGCATTCAGTACTTC.